This TCR beta chain was found in a study of monozygotic twins with cystic fibrosis. The V end was cut by 0 bases, the J end by 0 bases, with 8 bases between. The germline CDR1 and CDR2 sequences are SGDLS and YYNGEE. CDR3 length equals 15 residues. Comment on this clone: Its antigen is not identified.

The table came from immunoSEQ multiplex PCR; TCRdb's copy has only in-frame clones and leaves some out. The data show about 14,000 clones, with roughly 84% seen just once and roughly 1% held by the top ten. Overall study results and limits: Nucleotide-identical clonotype sharing was significantly higher within monozygotic CF twin pairs than between unrelated CF individuals. The repertoire was suggested to be naive-dominated, clonality median around 0.01. In 13 of 16 pairs, V gene usage was closest to the co-twin's.

The sample was blood. J is TRBJ2-3 and V is TRBV9; no definite D call. This TCR came from a boy between 10 and 17 years old with cystic fibrosis. CDR3 nucleotides: TGTGCCAGCAGCGTAGGCGTCTCTAGCACAGATACGCAGTATTTT. It encodes CASSVGVSSTDTQYF.